This T cell receptor (beta chain) was identified during a study of T cell responses to AZD1222 COVID-19 vaccine. Findings and limits, study-wide: Distributed over spike, vaccine-associated CD4 TCRs predominated at 160-218 and 743-854.

Profiled with immunoSEQ multiplex PCR; TCRdb holds only in-frame clones, not every one. Of 180,000 or so clones in the sample, around 95% are singletons; the top ten hold approximately 0.64%. Concerning this clone itself: Its matching antigen is unknown.

The sample consisted of peripheral blood, taken on day 0 of AZD1222 vaccination. The sequence was obtained from an adult in good health.

CDR3 in DNA: TGTGCCAGCAACCCTTTATCCATGGACAGTGATAATCAGCCCCAGCATTTT. Translation: CASNPLSMDSDNQPQHF. The genes are TRBV28 and TRBJ1-5, with a possible D match to TRBD1 (6 bases). CDR1 MDHEN and CDR2 SYDVKM come from the germline V gene. V lost 7 bases and J 4 bases, leaving 23 bases between the germline ends. This CDR3 has 17 amino acids.